A single sample gave rise to the 24 T cell receptor beta chains below, sequenced in a study of Graves' ophthalmopathy and Graves' hyperthyroidism. RNA transcripts were the source from which TCR beta CDR3 regions were amplified. The first round was an RT-PCR with HTBI primers, and the second round was a multiplex PCR. TCRdb reprocessed the multiplex PCR reads with MiXCR, giving one entry per CDR3 protein. Here the sample spans about 1.1 million distinct CDR3 sequences, about 38% being singletons. Sequenced material: peripheral blood or thyroid tissue (not recorded which). The receptors stem from an adult man with Graves' hyperthyroidism.

The rearrangement joins TRBV7-9 to TRBJ1-3, with D possibly being TRBD1 (5 bases). The CDR3 consists of 16 residues. Between the trimmed V and J ends, which lost 3 bases and 0 bases, there was a span of 12 bases. CDR1 is SEHNR and CDR2 is FQNEAQ in the germline V gene (reference sequence). CDR3 amino acids: CASSLGEGDSGNTIYF. The CDR3, as DNA: TGTGCCAGCAGCTTGGGGGAAGGAGACTCTGGAAACACCATATATTTT.

CDR3: CASRTGLAGDWQYF. DNA for the CDR3: TGTGCCAGTAGGACCGGACTAGCGGGGGACTGGCAGTACTTC. The chain employs TRBV2 and TRBJ2-7; 13 positions match TRBD2. CDR1 SNHLY and CDR2 FYNNEI come from the germline V gene. The CDR3 is 14 amino acids. The V segment lost 9 bases and the J segment 9 bases; nucleotides outside the gene matches: 11.

Concerning this clonotype: Mismatch with germline at one junction end may stem from a read error. The V and J genes are TRBV29-1 and TRBJ1-1, with 7 bases lining up with TRBD1. This CDR3 is 12 amino acids long. CDR1 is SQVTM, CDR2 ANQGSEA, per germline. The CDR3 nucleotides read TGCAGCGTTGCCCAGGGGGACACTGAAGCCTCCTTT. It codes for CSVAQGDTEASF.

The chain carries TRBV25-1 and TRBJ1-1; D gene unclear. Deletions cut 6 bases from V and 10 bases from J, with 21 bases between. This CDR3 spans 14 amino acids. CDR1 is MGHDK, CDR2 SYGVNS, per germline. The CDR3 coding sequence is TGTGCCAGCAGAGCATTAGCGGGATACTCTGGAGCTTTCTTT. Its translation is CASRALAGYSGAFF.

A few counts support this clonotype. One base away lies a much larger clone, so this may be a sequencing read error. The chain recombines TRBV13 with TRBJ2-2; D not certain. The germline V gene encodes CDR1 PRHDT and CDR2 FYEKMQ (reference sequence). The CDR3 length is 11 residues. V was shortened by 4 bases and J by 7 bases, with 4 bases between the two germline ends. The CDR3 loop is CASSWRGELFF. In DNA, the CDR3 is TGTGCCAGCAGCTGGCGCGGGGAGCTGTTTTTT.

This clonotype showed up just a few times. V is TRBV7-9 and J is TRBJ2-7, with 8 bases identical to TRBD1. The V gene's germline CDR1 is SEHNR and CDR2 FQNEAQ (reference sequence). J gave up 6 bases and V 6 bases, and 10 bases lay outside the gene matches. This CDR3 spans 14 amino acids. CDR3 protein: CASRTGADSLEQYF. For the CDR3, the DNA is TGTGCCAGCAGGACAGGGGCCGACTCTCTCGAGCAGTACTTC.

Details on this clonotype: A read error may account for a junction end that differs from germline. V usage is TRBV10-3 and J usage is TRBJ2-7; 9 nucleotides match TRBD1. Germline lookup yields CDR1 ENHRY and CDR2 SYGVKD. The CDR3 totals 15 residues. This CDR3 is CAIRRDRDGTGELYF. The DNA for the CDR3 is TGTGCCATCAGGAGGGACAGGGACGGGACCGGGGAGCTGTACTTC.

A word on this clonotype: This sequence may be a read error, since a much larger clone differs from it by one base. The chain joins TRBV7-9 to TRBJ2-2; D gene uncertain. Trimming stripped 7 bases from V and 9 bases from J, with 15 bases between. The length of the CDR3 is 13 residues. Germline values: CDR1 SEHNR, CDR2 FQNEAQ (reference sequence). CDR3 amino acids: CASTSKSPRELFF. The CDR3 region has the DNA TGTGCCAGCACCTCAAAGTCCCCCAGGGAGCTGTTTTTT.

The table lists this clonotype with a few counts. The chain employs TRBV7-8 and TRBJ2-2; D might be TRBD2 (6 bases). Germline V gene lookup returns CDR1 SGHVS and CDR2 FQNEAQ. Deletions cut 1 base from V and 5 bases from J, with 11 bases between. The CDR3 totals 15 residues. The CDR3 reads CASSLGGDWTGELFF. Written as DNA, the CDR3 is TGTGCCAGCAGCTTAGGGGGGGATTGGACCGGGGAGCTGTTTTTT.

The rearrangement joins TRBV12-3 or TRBV12-4 to TRBJ1-4, with D unclear. Trimming cost V 5 bases and J 8 bases, with 9 bases left between them. This CDR3 comprises 12 residues. CDR3 nucleotide sequence: TGTGCCAGCAGTCCGAACACAGAAAAACTGTTTTTT. This translates into CASSPNTEKLFF.

The chain combines TRBV12-5 with TRBJ2-2, with TRBD2 as a possible D gene (5 bases). Trimming cost V 6 bases and J 8 bases, with 16 bases left between them. Germline loops: CDR1 LGHNT, CDR2 FRNRAP. This CDR3 has 14 amino acids. CDR3 loop: CASGRDYPLGELFF. Here the CDR3 DNA reads TGTGCTAGTGGGCGCGACTATCCCCTGGGGGAGCTGTTTTTT.

The chain couples TRBV2 to TRBJ2-7, with 7 bases identical to TRBD1. The CDR3 extends over 12 amino acids. V dropped 8 bases and J dropped 4; count of bases not matched to a gene: 5. Germline CDR1 is SNHLY and CDR2 is FYNNEI. The CDR3 DNA follows: TGTGCCAGCGGGGACAGCGTTTACGAGCAGTACTTC. Encoded protein: CASGDSVYEQYF.

The V and J genes are TRBV5-1 and TRBJ2-7; D unresolved. With 0 bases removed from V and 1 base from J, the gap between germline ends came to 11 bases. The CDR3 spans 15 residues. Germline loops: CDR1 SGHRS, CDR2 YFSETQ. The CDR3 sequence: CASSLGALRSYEQYF. The CDR3 region has the DNA TGCGCCAGCAGCTTGGGGGCCCTCAGATCCTACGAGCAGTACTTC.

This chain links TRBV2 with TRBJ2-5; 8 nucleotides align to TRBD1. CDR1 and CDR2 from the germline V gene are SNHLY and FYNNEI. The CDR3 loop spans 14 amino acids. The J segment lost 2 bases and the V segment lost 6 bases, leaving 5 bases of the junction unmatched. The CDR3 DNA is TGTGCCAGCAGAAGCCGGACAGGGCAAGAGACCCAGTACTTC. Residues: CASRSRTGQETQYF.

This clonotype was counted once. The V gene is TRBV7-9, the J gene TRBJ1-2, with 10 bases identical to TRBD1. Looked up from germline, CDR1 is SEHNR and CDR2 is FQNEAQ (reference sequence). With V trimmed by 3 bases and J by 9 bases, 10 bases remained unmatched. There are 15 residues in the CDR3. CDR3 region: CASSFEGQGIPSYTF. In DNA, the CDR3 is TGTGCCAGCAGCTTTGAGGGACAGGGGATTCCCAGCTACACCTTC.

A note on this clonotype: A much larger clone differs by one base, so this may be a read error. The chain has TRBV15 and TRBJ2-7, with a possible D match to TRBD1 (6 bases). CDR1 is LNHNV and CDR2 is YYDKDF in the germline V gene (reference sequence). This CDR3 has 16 residues. This chain's CDR3 is CVTSRQVGHNSYEQYF. The CDR3 DNA reads TGTGTCACCAGCAGACAGGTGGGGCATAACTCCTACGAGCAGTACTTC.

This clonotype was detected ten times or more. The chain recombines TRBV5-1 with TRBJ2-7; either TRBD1 or TRBD2 may fit D (6 bases each). With 7 bases removed from V and 0 bases from J, the gap between germline ends came to 14 bases. This CDR3 is built from 14 residues. Germline CDR1 reads SGHRS; CDR2 reads YFSETQ. CDR3 loop: CASFGGGPSYEQYF. The CDR3 DNA is TGCGCCAGCTTCGGAGGGGGGCCCTCCTACGAGCAGTACTTC.

Notes on this clonotype: This may stem from a read error, because a much larger clone lies one nucleotide away. The chain links TRBV7-8 to TRBJ1-1; D is possibly TRBD1 (6 bases). This CDR3 region has 14 residues. CDR1 and CDR2 from the germline V gene are SGHVS and FQNEAQ. V dropped 5 bases and J dropped 3 bases, with 13 bases sitting between them. In nucleotides, the CDR3 is TGTGCCAGCAGCCAGAATGGGGGGCACACTGAAGCTTTCTTT. It is translated as CASSQNGGHTEAFF.

The V gene is TRBV7-2, the J gene TRBJ1-5; 10 bases are shared with TRBD1. The germline CDR1 and CDR2 sequences are SGHTA and FQGNSA. The J segment lost 0 bases and the V segment lost 2 bases, leaving 13 bases of the junction unmatched. This CDR3 region has 20 residues. CDR3 sequence: CASSLSGTGTGVNSNQPQHF. The CDR3 DNA reads as TGTGCCAGCAGCTTATCGGGTACCGGGACAGGGGTCAATAGCAATCAGCCCCAGCATTTT.

This clonotype was picked up a small number of times. The V and J genes are TRBV2 and TRBJ1-5; D gene uncertain. The CDR3 consists of 14 residues. Trimming shortened V by 1 base and J by 4 bases, and 8 bases separated the two germline ends. CDR1 SNHLY and CDR2 FYNNEI come from the germline V gene. CDR3 nucleotide sequence: TGTGCCAGCAGTGAAGAGTTAGGGAATCAGCCCCAGCATTTT. This codes for CASSEELGNQPQHF.

Notes on this clonotype: A junction boundary mismatches the germline segment, possibly from a read error. The J gene is TRBJ2-7, the V gene TRBV20-1; D ambiguous. The CDR3 has 17 amino acids. Germline V gene sequence: CDR1 DFQATT, CDR2 SNEGSKA (reference sequence). The CDR3 nucleotides are TGCAGTGCTAGAGTCGCGGCTATCCGCCGGGTGCATGACGAGCAGTGCTTC. This sequence encodes CSARVAAIRRVHDEQCF.

A few counts support this clonotype. Here the CDR3 reads CASSPRGTGRRQPQHF. CDR3 nucleotides: TGTGCCAGCTCACCTCGGGGGACAGGGAGGCGTCAGCCCCAGCATTTT. This chain uses TRBV19 with TRBJ1-5; 9 bases are shared with TRBD1. CDR3 length: 16 residues. V was pared by 9 bases and J by 6 bases, with 15 bases of the junction left unmatched. Germline V lookup: CDR1 LNHDA, CDR2 SQIVND (reference sequence).

This chain links TRBV7-6 with TRBJ1-1; D possibly corresponds to TRBD1 (5 bases). The V end lost 4 bases, the J end lost 0 bases, and 15 bases lay between the germline ends. This CDR3 is built from 16 residues. The germline V gene has CDR1 SGHVS and CDR2 FNYEAQ. CDR3 nucleotide sequence: TGTGCCAGCAGCTATTATGGGGGTGCTATGAACACTGAAGCTTTCTTT. Translation: CASSYYGGAMNTEAFF.

The V gene is TRBV7-2, the J gene TRBJ1-2, with 9 bases matching TRBD1. CDR3 size: 14 residues. The trim removed 4 bases at V and 6 bases at J, leaving 6 bases unmatched. Germline loops: CDR1 SGHTA, CDR2 FQGNSA. The CDR3 DNA follows: TGTGCCAGCAGCTACAGGGGGCAGGGGAATGGCTACACCTTC. Translated, it gives CASSYRGQGNGYTF. Based on the CDR3 plus reference TRBV7-2 and TRBJ1-2, the full variable domain is GAGVSQSPSNKVTEKGKDVELRCDPISGHTALYWYRQSLGQGLEFLIYFQGNSAPDKSGLPSDRFSAERTGGSVSTLTIQRTQQEDSAVYLCASSYRGQGNGYTFGSGTRLTVV.